This TCR beta chain was observed in a study of breast tumors, draining lymph nodes, adjacent tissues. Study conclusions and caveats: Compared with basal-like, luminal-like tumors shared significantly more repertoire with nontumor tissue. The lymph node origin of tumor T cells was framed as consistent with a hypothesis, not demonstrated. Tumor repertoires ranked between lymph nodes and nontumor tissue in diversity, with V and J gene preferences. Most tumor T cells seemingly derive from lymph node, then expand in tumor.

A remark on this clonotype: Its specificity is unknown.

From the multiplex PCR reads, TCRdb called clonotypes with MiXCR, one entry per CDR3 protein. The sample lists about 31,000 distinct CDR3 sequences, roughly 63% occurring once. The specimen sequenced was breast tumor tissue. The sequence derives from a female donor with breast cancer. Some clones in this sample may be carry-over from other donors' samples.

CDR3 DNA: TGTGCCAGCAGTCACCTTGGACAGGGTAATTCACCCCTCCACTTT. As protein: CASSHLGQGNSPLHF. The chain carries TRBV6-2 or TRBV6-3 and TRBJ1-6, with 8 bases that match TRBD1. This CDR3 is 15 amino acids long. The germline CDR1 and CDR2 sequences are MNHEY and SVGEGT. V trimming: 5 bases; J trimming: 6 bases; junction bases outside the gene matches: 6.